The rows below give T cell receptor beta chains drawn from one sample of a study of cytomegalovirus exposure and HLA in healthy donors. Data came from immunoSEQ multiplex PCR; TCRdb stores just in-frame clones and leaves some out. The sample yields about 160,000 clones, 60% to 85% seen once. Source material: PBMCs. These receptor sequences come from a woman aged 45 to 65 in good health and CMV-seropositive. The CDR3 runs from the conserved cysteine through the conserved F or W. Fields, in order: J gene, clone size, V gene, D gene, CDR3 protein, CDR3 DNA. D genes are given only for firm matches. Rows may omit the clone size; those that give it use once, few, many or a size class.

TRBJ2-1 | . | TRBV12-5 | TRBD1 | CASGLYRGLDNEQFF | TGTGCTAGTGGTTTGTACAGGGGGTTGGACAATGAGCAGTTCTTC
TRBJ2-5 | . | TRBV21-1 | . | CASSNACGQEDGETQYF | TGTGCCAGCAGCAACGCATGTGGACAGGAGGATGGAGAGACCCAGTACTTC
TRBJ1-5 | . | TRBV21-1 | . | CASSNPAGGDPRRGQPQHF | TGTGCCAGCAGCAACCCGGCAGGGGGCGATCCCCGCAGGGGTCAGCCCCAGCATTTT
TRBJ1-4 | . | TRBV19 | TRBD1 | CASSFPRQGARSGANEKLFF | TGTGCCAGTAGTTTCCCTAGACAGGGGGCAAGGAGTGGAGCTAATGAAAAACTGTTTTTT
TRBJ2-7 | . | TRBV2 | TRBD1 | CASSAGGISYEQYF | TGTGCCAGCAGTGCAGGGGGAATATCCTACGAGCAGTACTTC
TRBJ2-3 | once | TRBV2 | TRBD2 | CASHLSGAPTDTQYF | TGTGCCAGCCACCTTAGCGGGGCCCCCACAGATACGCAGTATTTT
TRBJ1-5 | . | TRBV14 | TRBD1 | CASSPWTGALESQPQHF | TGTGCCAGCAGCCCATGGACAGGGGCCCTAGAGAGTCAGCCCCAGCATTTT
TRBJ1-2 | . | TRBV10-2 | . | CASSESWEGYTF | TGCGCCAGCAGTGAGTCTTGGGAGGGCTACACCTTC
TRBJ1-1 | . | TRBV7-8 | . | CASSSARLTEAFF | TGTGCCAGCAGTTCCGCCCGGTTAACTGAAGCTTTCTTT
TRBJ2-3 | . | TRBV9 | TRBD2 | CASSVGGGDTDTQYF | TGTGCCAGCAGCGTCGGGGGAGGGGACACAGATACGCAGTATTTT
TRBJ2-7 | . | TRBV4-1 | . | CASSQDGGTRLDEQYF | TGCGCCAGCAGCCAAGATGGCGGGACTCGTCTCGACGAGCAGTACTTC
TRBJ2-2 | . | TRBV18 | . | CASSGQPHTGELFF | TGTGCCAGCTCTGGACAGCCCCACACCGGGGAGCTGTTTTTT
TRBJ1-2 | . | TRBV5-1 | . | CASSLDGTSSYGYTF | TGCGCCAGCAGCTTGGATGGCACGTCCTCATATGGCTACACCTTC
TRBJ1-3 | . | TRBV29-1 | . | CSFTPASGNTIYF | TGCAGCTTTACACCCGCCTCTGGAAACACCATATATTTT
TRBJ2-3 | . | TRBV9 | TRBD2 | CASSVGTSGGVDTQYF | TGTGCCAGCAGCGTGGGGACTAGCGGGGGAGTCGATACGCAGTATTTT
TRBJ2-2 | . | TRBV5-1 | TRBD2 | CASKLGAGDTGELFF | TGCGCCAGCAAACTAGGAGCGGGGGACACCGGGGAGCTGTTTTTT
TRBJ2-7 | . | TRBV7-9 | . | CASSTGGGFSYEQYF | TGTGCCAGCAGCACGGGGGGCGGATTCTCCTACGAGCAGTACTTC
TRBJ2-5 | . | TRBV25-1 | TRBD2 | CATTSGVEETQYF | TGTGCCACGACTAGCGGGGTCGAAGAGACCCAGTACTTC
TRBJ2-1 | many | TRBV11-3 | TRBD2 | CASSLTSGVIYEQFF | TGTGCCAGCAGCTTGACTAGCGGGGTAATCTATGAGCAGTTCTTC
TRBJ2-5 | . | TRBV7-2 | TRBD2 | CASSLVGTSGGLETQYF | TGTGCCAGCAGCTTAGTTGGGACTAGCGGGGGGTTGGAGACCCAGTACTTC
TRBJ2-1 | . | TRBV6-1 | TRBD2 | CASTAAGGYNEQFF | TGTGCCAGCACGGCAGCGGGGGGCTACAATGAGCAGTTCTTC
TRBJ2-1 | . | TRBV29-1 | . | CSVETSSYNEQFF | TGCAGCGTTGAAACCAGCTCCTACAATGAGCAGTTCTTC
TRBJ1-2 | . | TRBV5-4 | TRBD1 | CASSPIRGQGAVGYTF | TGTGCCAGCAGCCCTATCCGGGGACAGGGGGCGGTTGGCTACACCTTC
TRBJ1-5 | once | TRBV2 | . | CASSGGGSGNQPQHF | TGTGCCAGCAGTGGGGGGGGAAGCGGCAATCAGCCCCAGCATTTT
TRBJ1-4 | few | TRBV6-1 | . | CASSAYLGGNEKLFF | TGTGCCAGCAGTGCGTACCTGGGGGGGAATGAAAAACTGTTTTTT
TRBJ1-2 | few | TRBV11-2 | TRBD1 | CASSPGTGPGYTF | TGTGCCAGCAGCCCAGGGACAGGGCCTGGCTACACCTTC
TRBJ1-2 | . | TRBV4-1 | . | CASSQDGAGDGYTF | TGCGCCAGCAGCCAAGACGGGGCAGGGGATGGCTACACCTTC
TRBJ2-6 | . | TRBV4-1 | TRBD1 | CASSPGTGGAGANVLTF | TGCGCCAGCAGCCCAGGGACAGGGGGGGCTGGGGCCAACGTCCTGACTTTC
TRBJ2-3 | . | TRBV2 | . | CASRITVADTQYF | TGTGCCAGCAGGATTACAGTGGCGGATACGCAGTATTTT
TRBJ1-3 | . | TRBV6-5 | TRBD1 | CASRQGESGNTIYF | TGTGCCAGTAGACAGGGGGAATCTGGAAACACCATATATTTT
TRBJ2-1 | . | TRBV5-4 | TRBD2 | CASSQLAGGDNEQFF | TGTGCCAGCAGCCAACTAGCGGGGGGCGACAATGAGCAGTTCTTC
TRBJ2-5 | . | TRBV30 | TRBD2 | CAWGAQTSGGETQYF | TGTGCCTGGGGTGCCCAGACTAGCGGTGGGGAGACCCAGTACTTC
TRBJ1-1 | . | TRBV19 | . | CASSLWTNTEAFF | TGTGCCAGTAGTCTCTGGACTAACACTGAAGCTTTCTTT
TRBJ2-3 | . | TRBV5-1 | . | CASSLGWDSSNTQYF | TGCGCCAGCAGCTTGGGCTGGGACTCCTCTAATACGCAGTATTTT
TRBJ2-1 | . | TRBV6-1 | . | CASSGGTYNEQFF | TGTGCCAGCAGTGGGGGGACTTACAATGAGCAGTTCTTC
TRBJ1-2 | . | TRBV4-2 | TRBD1 | CASSQDRYAGQGTLSYGYTF | TGTGCCAGCAGCCAAGATAGGTACGCGGGACAGGGGACGTTGAGCTATGGCTACACCTTC
TRBJ1-4 | . | TRBV4-1 | TRBD1 | CASSQKDRATNEKLFF | TGCGCCAGCAGCCAAAAAGACAGGGCAACTAATGAAAAACTGTTTTTT
TRBJ2-5 | . | TRBV5-1 | . | CASSSGTPQETQYF | TGCGCCAGCAGCTCCGGGACACCCCAAGAGACCCAGTACTTC
TRBJ2-1 | . | TRBV5-1 | . | CASSLVQVSDEQFF | TGCGCCAGCAGCTTGGTCCAGGTTAGCGATGAGCAGTTCTTC
TRBJ1-5 | . | TRBV15 | . | CATSRITGYNQPQHF | TGTGCCACCAGCAGAATCACAGGGTACAATCAGCCCCAGCATTTT
TRBJ2-3 | . | TRBV9 | TRBD1 | CASSVEGGGTGDTDTQYF | TGTGCCAGCAGCGTAGAGGGAGGGGGGACAGGGGACACAGATACGCAGTATTTT
TRBJ1-1 | . | TRBV7-8 | . | CASSFGQMNTEAFF | TGTGCCAGCAGCTTTGGTCAGATGAACACTGAAGCTTTCTTT